This T cell receptor (beta chain) was recovered during a study of beta chain features in type 1 diabetes. In the study overall: Examination covered around 98 million sorted cells spanning all samples.

Study-wide results and caveats: When Type 1 diabetes patients were examined, their TCRB CDR3s proved moderately but significantly shorter in all four CD4+ subsets. Junctions at VDJ sites from type 1 diabetes patients had fewer insertions and more deletions.

A remark on this clone: Its antigen is not identified.

The isolated RNA, all of it, was reverse transcribed, so expressed TCRB transcripts were what got sequenced. Data came from immunoSEQ multiplex PCR; TCRdb stores just in-frame clones and leaves some out. The data show 500,000 to 650,000 clones, around 12% seen once. There are 13 residues in the CDR3. CDR1 is SGHDT, CDR2 YYEEEE, per germline. V lost 4 bases to trimming and J lost 9 bases, with 16 bases between them. The chain recombines TRBV5-6 with TRBJ2-5; D remains unclear. The receptor comes from a man in his thirties or forties with type 1 diabetes. What was sequenced was naive CD4+ T cells from blood. The CDR3: CASSLERPAAQYF. The CDR3 bases are TGTGCCAGCAGCCTCGAAAGGCCCGCGGCCCAGTACTTC.